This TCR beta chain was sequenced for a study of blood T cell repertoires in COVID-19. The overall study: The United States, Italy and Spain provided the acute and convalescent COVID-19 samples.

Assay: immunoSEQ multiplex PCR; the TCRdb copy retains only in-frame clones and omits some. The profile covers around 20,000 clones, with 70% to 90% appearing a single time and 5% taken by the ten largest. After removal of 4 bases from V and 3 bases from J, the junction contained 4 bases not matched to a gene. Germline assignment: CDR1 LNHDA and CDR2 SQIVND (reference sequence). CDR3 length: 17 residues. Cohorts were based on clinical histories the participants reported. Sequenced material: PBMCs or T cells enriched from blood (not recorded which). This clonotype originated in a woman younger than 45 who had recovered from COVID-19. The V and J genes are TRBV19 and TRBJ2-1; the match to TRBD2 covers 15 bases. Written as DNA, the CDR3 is TGTGCCAGTAGTAGGACTAGCGGGGGGGCAGGCTACAATGAGCAGTTCTTC. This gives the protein CASSRTSGGAGYNEQFF. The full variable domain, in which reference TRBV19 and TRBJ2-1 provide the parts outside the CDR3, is DGGITQSPKYLFRKEGQNVTLSCEQNLNHDAMYWYRQDPGQGLRLIYYSQIVNDFQKGDIAEGYSVSREKKESFPLTVTSAQKNPTAFYLCASSRTSGGAGYNEQFFGPGTRLTVL.